Described below is a single TCR beta chain sequence and its context. Method: immunoSEQ multiplex PCR; TCRdb's copy keeps in-frame clones and lacks some. The sample lists roughly 150,000 clones, 85% to 90% occurring once. CDR1 and CDR2 from the germline V gene are LNHDA and SQIVND (reference sequence). Trimming at V came to 5 bases and at J to 1 base, leaving 13 bases not matched to a gene. This CDR3 is 18 amino acids long. The sample is drawn from a study of control samples from healthy donors and cancer patients. The receptor was derived from a man aged 18 to 30 in good health. The chain couples TRBV19 to TRBJ2-4, with 8 bases lining up with TRBD2. Input material: blood. DNA of the CDR3: TGTGCCAGTAGTTTCGGGAGCGGGGGTTGGGATGCCAAAAACATTCAGTACTTC. Protein: CASSFGSGGWDAKNIQYF.